The source of this T cell receptor (beta chain) is a study of cytomegalovirus exposure and HLA in healthy donors. Study overall: When fewer than 400 donors were genotyped, roughly 78% of them were found to fall in the Caucasian-associated ancestry cluster. Points from the study as a whole: Cytomegalovirus association was listed for approximately 150 TCR beta chains. It emerged from a later analysis that several of the most significant clusters appeared to be linked to common viral pathogens.

With regard to this clone: Its antigen is currently unknown.

CDR1 is WSHSY and CDR2 is SAAADI in the germline V gene. CDR3 length equals 11 residues. Trimming cost V 8 bases and J 6 bases, with 11 bases left between them. Use of 60 Vbeta and 13 Jbeta primers characterized the PCR. The repertoire was sequenced with immunoSEQ multiplex PCR; TCRdb's copy has only in-frame clones and lacks some. The table includes over 250,000 clones, under 80% detected once. Though probably carrying unrecorded immune exposures, donors were nominally healthy at sampling. This receptor was taken from a female donor in good health and CMV-seronegative. The chain links TRBV10-2 to TRBJ2-7; D is perhaps TRBD2 (5 bases). The sample taken for sequencing was PBMCs. The CDR3 DNA is TGCGCCAGCGGGGAAGGAGGCGAGCAGTACTTC. Translated: CASGEGGEQYF.